This T cell receptor beta chain appears in the sequencing data of a study of OX40 agonist ivuxolimab in advanced cancers. Study observations and caveats: CD4+ and CD8+ blood T cells expanded clonally by week 6 at 0.1 to 3.0 mg/kg.

A word on this clone: The antigen is unknown.

The V and J ends lost 0 bases and 7 bases, in that order; junction bases with no gene match: 3. This CDR3 region has 13 residues. Germline V gives CDR1 SEHNR, CDR2 FQNEAQ (reference sequence). Here immunoSEQ multiplex PCR was the method, and the copy in TCRdb shows in-frame clones only, minus some. The sample lists some 58,000 clones; around 86% were seen once. The sequencing here drew on CD4+ or CD8+ T cells sorted from blood, taken in a trial of the OX40 agonist ivuxolimab. The TCR comes from an adult with an advanced solid tumor such as melanoma, head and neck, liver or kidney cancer. This sequence joins TRBV7-9 and TRBJ2-7, with 7 nucleotides matching TRBD2. In DNA form, the CDR3 reads TGTGCCAGCAGCTTAGCGTCGGGGGGAGAGCAGTACTTC. Its protein product is CASSLASGGEQYF.